Shown below are 29 T cell receptor beta chains from a single sample sequenced in a study of early T cells in non-severe SARS-CoV-2 infection. In TCRdb, the 5' RACE reads were re-called with MiXCR into one record per CDR3 protein. The sample has about 100,000 distinct CDR3 sequences; under 15% are singletons. Sequenced input: whole blood. The receptors were gathered from an adult who was a healthcare worker with PCR-confirmed SARS-CoV-2 infection or an uninfected control (not recorded which).

This clonotype was seen a few times. This chain joins TRBV20-1 and TRBJ2-3; D is perhaps TRBD1 or TRBD2 (5 bases each). CDR1 and CDR2 from the germline V gene are DFQATT and SNEGSKA (reference sequence). Trimming pared 3 bases from V and 0 bases from J, leaving 13 bases between. The CDR3 has 15 residues. CDR3 protein: CSARALGGSTDTQYF. The CDR3 coding sequence is TGCAGTGCTAGGGCCCTTGGGGGAAGCACAGATACGCAGTATTTT.

V gene TRBV10-1 combines with J gene TRBJ2-2, with D possibly matching TRBD1 (6 bases). V shed 11 bases and J shed 0 bases, with 16 bases lying between them. The CDR3 has 15 amino acids. Germline values: CDR1 WNHNN, CDR2 SYGVQD (reference sequence). The CDR3, as DNA: TGCGCCGGGGTCCGGACAGCCCCGAACACCGGGGAGCTGTTTTTT. This translates into CAGVRTAPNTGELFF.

The table lists this clonotype with many counts. The junction departs from the called germline gene at one end, perhaps through a read error. The V and J genes are TRBV28 and TRBJ2-3; 9 nucleotides agree with TRBD1. Germline V gene lookup returns CDR1 MDHEN and CDR2 SYDVKM. The CDR3 loop spans 13 amino acids. CDR3 sequence reads: CASSLGLGQGSQF. CDR3 DNA: TGTGCCAGCAGTTTGGGGTTGGGACAGGGTAGTCAGTTT.

A few counts support this clonotype. The chain employs TRBV10-3 and TRBJ2-7; D gene unclear. In germline, CDR1 is ENHRY, CDR2 SYGVKD. Between the trimmed V and J ends, which lost 8 bases and 4 bases, there was a span of 9 bases. The CDR3 totals 11 residues. CDR3 coding DNA: TGTGCCATCGGCTCTGGATACGAGCAGTACTTC. It is translated as CAIGSGYEQYF.

The rearrangement uses TRBV18 and TRBJ2-1; no firm D call. Germline assignment: CDR1 KGHSH and CDR2 LQKENI. V lost 4 bases to trimming and J lost 9 bases, with 13 bases between them. The CDR3 extends over 13 amino acids. The CDR3 sequence: CASSLSATREQFF. The CDR3 region has the DNA TGTGCCAGCTCACTCTCCGCGACTCGTGAGCAGTTCTTC.

Only a few counts were recorded for this clonotype. V is TRBV4-1 and J is TRBJ1-1; no reliable D call. The length of the CDR3 is 17 residues. Trimming shortened V by 0 bases and J by 0 bases, and 14 bases separated the two germline ends. The germline V gene has CDR1 MGHRA and CDR2 YSYEKL. DNA for the CDR3: TGCGCCAGCAGCCAAGATAACGACGGACCTATGAACACTGAAGCTTTCTTT. It yields the protein CASSQDNDGPMNTEAFF.

The chain employs TRBV5-1 and TRBJ1-1; 9 bases map to TRBD1. The CDR3 extends over 15 amino acids. The V gene end was trimmed by 2 bases and the J gene end by 1 base; junction bases not matched to a gene: 3. CDR1 and CDR2 (germline): SGHRS, YFSETQ. The CDR3 DNA follows: TGCGCCAGCAGCTTAAGGGACAGGGCGAACACTGAAGCTTTCTTT. Protein product: CASSLRDRANTEAFF. Complete variable domain (other parts from reference TRBV5-1 and TRBJ1-1): KAGVTQTPRYLIKTRGQQVTLSCSPISGHRSVSWYQQTPGQGLQFLFEYFSETQRNKGNFPGRFSGRQFSNSRSEMNVSTLELGDSALYLCASSLRDRANTEAFFGQGTRLTVV.

This clonotype has a handful of counts. The rearrangement joins TRBV4-2 to TRBJ2-6; TRBD2 matches at 7 bases. The CDR3 extends over 18 amino acids. Germline V gene sequence: CDR1 LGHNA, CDR2 YNFKEQ. V lost 4 bases to trimming and J lost 0 bases; unmatched junction nucleotides: 9. Here the CDR3 reads CASSPAVWEGSGANVLTF. The DNA of the CDR3 is TGTGCCAGCAGCCCCGCCGTTTGGGAGGGCTCTGGGGCCAACGTCCTGACTTTC.

This chain connects TRBV5-1 to TRBJ1-3; D perhaps matches TRBD1 (5 bases). Trimming pared 0 bases from V and 4 bases from J, leaving 8 bases between. Germline loops: CDR1 SGHRS, CDR2 YFSETQ. This CDR3 spans 14 amino acids. The CDR3 DNA follows: TGCGCCAGCAGCTTGGGACAGCAGGGAAACACCATATATTTT. The encoded protein is CASSLGQQGNTIYF.

The CDR3 region has the DNA TGCAGCTCCAGCCCGGGAGCGGAGACCCAGTACTTC. Protein product: CSSSPGAETQYF. The genes are TRBV29-1 and TRBJ2-5, with D possibly matching TRBD2 (6 bases). CDR1 is SQVTM and CDR2 is ANQGSEA in the germline V gene. CDR3 length equals 12 residues. V lost 8 bases and J 5 bases, leaving 15 bases between the germline ends.

This clonotype was detected a few times. V gene TRBV11-2 combines with J gene TRBJ2-1; D ambiguous. The CDR3 length is 12 residues. Germline lookup yields CDR1 SGHAT and CDR2 FQNNGV. The V end lost 2 bases, the J end lost 5 bases, and 4 bases lay between the germline ends. CDR3 loop: CASSLWNNEQFF. In nucleotides, the CDR3 is TGTGCCAGCAGCTTATGGAACAATGAGCAGTTCTTC. Based on the CDR3 plus reference TRBV11-2 and TRBJ2-1, the full variable domain is EAGVAQSPRYKIIEKRQSVAFWCNPISGHATLYWYQQILGQGPKLLIQFQNNGVVDDSQLPKDRFSAERLKGVDSTLKIQPAKLEDSAVYLCASSLWNNEQFFGPGTRLTVL.

This clonotype was picked up many times. The rearrangement links TRBV7-9 to TRBJ2-5; 7 bases agree with TRBD2. This CDR3 is 15 amino acids long. The V gene end was trimmed by 5 bases and the J gene end by 1 base; junction bases not matched to a gene: 7. Germline values: CDR1 SEHNR, CDR2 FQNEAQ (reference sequence). The CDR3 loop is CASSPPTSFQETQYF. The CDR3, as DNA: TGTGCCAGCAGCCCTCCGACTAGCTTCCAAGAGACCCAGTACTTC.

This clonotype was seen a few times. V and J are TRBV9 and TRBJ2-7; 11 bases map to TRBD2. The V and J ends lost 6 bases and 6 bases, in that order; junction bases with no gene match: 5. This CDR3 has 13 amino acids. Germline V gene lookup returns CDR1 SGDLS and CDR2 YYNGEE. The CDR3 loop is CASNSGTSGEQYF. The DNA for the CDR3 is TGTGCCAGCAACTCCGGGACTAGCGGCGAGCAGTACTTC.

This clonotype showed up many times. CDR3 bases: TGCAGCGCCGACAGGACGAACACCGGGGAGCTGTTTTTT. Translated, it gives CSADRTNTGELFF. V is TRBV29-1 and J is TRBJ2-2; TRBD1 might be the D (6 bases). The CDR3 extends over 13 amino acids. The germline V and J ends were trimmed by 7 bases and 0 bases, with 9 bases remaining between them. CDR1 SQVTM and CDR2 ANQGSEA come from the germline V gene.

Ten or more counts support this clonotype. This chain joins TRBV7-2 and TRBJ2-1, with TRBD2 identical over 7 bases. The V gene's germline CDR1 is SGHTA and CDR2 FQGNSA. The CDR3 loop spans 16 amino acids. V gave up 4 bases and J gave up 6 bases; unmatched junction bases: 12. The CDR3 DNA reads TGTGCCAGCAGCTCCGACTCGAGCGGGGTGATCAATGAGCAGTTCTTC. This translates into CASSSDSSGVINEQFF.

The CDR3 bases are TGTGCCAGCAGCCCCCAGGGGGGGGCCCATGGCTACACCTTC. Translating it yields CASSPQGGAHGYTF. This chain links TRBV7-8 with TRBJ1-2, with 7 bases lining up with TRBD1. From germline, CDR1 is SGHVS and CDR2 FQNEAQ. The CDR3 length is 14 residues. V gave up 5 bases and J gave up 6 bases; unmatched junction bases: 9. Combining the CDR3 with reference TRBV7-8 and TRBJ1-2 gives the whole variable domain GAGVSQSPRYKVAKRGQDVALRCDPISGHVSLFWYQQALGQGPEFLTYFQNEAQLDKSGLPSDRFFAERPEGSVSTLKIQRTQQEDSAVYLCASSPQGGAHGYTFGSGTRLTVV.

This clonotype was recorded many times. V is TRBV7-9 and J is TRBJ2-5; no definite D call. Trimming took off 3 bases at V and 5 bases at J, with 4 bases between the two ends. Germline V lookup: CDR1 SEHNR, CDR2 FQNEAQ (reference sequence). This CDR3 is built from 11 residues. The chain's CDR3 is CASSFGETQYF. The CDR3 DNA follows: TGTGCCAGCAGCTTCGGGGAGACCCAGTACTTC.

There are many counts of this clonotype. V is TRBV5-1 and J is TRBJ1-1; tentative D call: TRBD1 (6 bases). CDR1 SGHRS and CDR2 YFSETQ come from the germline V gene. CDR3 length equals 17 residues. V lost 0 bases to trimming and J lost 2 bases, with 17 bases between them. The CDR3 loop is CASSLVGGSGVNTEAFF. CDR3 coding DNA: TGCGCCAGCAGCTTGGTAGGGGGAAGCGGGGTAAACACTGAAGCTTTCTTT.

This clonotype was seen many times. The CDR3 DNA sequence: TGTGCCAGCAGTCCCCCGTCGGGGGGGCGCCCCAATGAGCAGTTCTTC. Encoded protein: CASSPPSGGRPNEQFF. The chain uses TRBV28 and TRBJ2-1; 8 positions agree with TRBD2. The ends lost 5 bases at V and 6 bases at J; junction bases unmatched: 12. Germline assignment: CDR1 MDHEN and CDR2 SYDVKM. CDR3 size: 16 residues.

This clonotype was seen ten or more times. The chain uses TRBV28 and TRBJ1-5, with 7 nucleotides matching TRBD1. The length of the CDR3 is 14 residues. Germline assignment: CDR1 MDHEN and CDR2 SYDVKM. V lost 4 bases, J lost 5 bases, and 5 bases stayed unmatched. The CDR3 DNA reads as TGTGCCAGCAGTTCCGACAGGGCTTATCAGCCCCAGCATTTT. This translates into CASSSDRAYQPQHF. Variable domain in full (rest from reference TRBV28 and TRBJ1-5): DVKVTQSSRYLVKRTGEKVFLECVQDMDHENMFWYRQDPGLGLRLIYFSYDVKMKEKGDIPEGYSVSREKKERFSLILESASTNQTSMYLCASSSDRAYQPQHFGDGTRLSIL.

The J gene is TRBJ1-4, the V gene TRBV28, with a weak D call TRBD1 (6 bases). Germline CDR1 reads MDHEN; CDR2 reads SYDVKM. The CDR3 runs to 14 residues. V gave up 5 bases and J gave up 4 bases, with 11 bases separating them. In DNA, the CDR3 is TGTGCCAGCAGTAGGGGGGGAATTAATGAAAAACTGTTTTTT. This translates into CASSRGGINEKLFF.

This chain links TRBV2 with TRBJ2-2; 7 positions match TRBD1. The trim removed 1 base at V and 2 bases at J, leaving 4 bases unmatched. The CDR3 runs to 16 residues. CDR1 is SNHLY and CDR2 is FYNNEI in the germline V gene. CDR3 bases: TGTGCCAGCAGTGAAGAGGGACAGATTAACACCGGGGAGCTGTTTTTT. Its translation is CASSEEGQINTGELFF.

This clonotype was seen only a few times. V and J are TRBV29-1 and TRBJ2-1; D unclear. The ends were cut back, 7 bases at V and 1 base at J, with 17 bases in the middle. CDR1 is SQVTM, CDR2 ANQGSEA, per germline. CDR3 size: 15 residues. CDR3 DNA: TGCAGCGGGGGATTGGGCCTCGGGTCCTACAATGAGCAGTTCTTC. Protein: CSGGLGLGSYNEQFF.

The V gene is TRBV29-1, the J gene TRBJ1-2; 8 bases match TRBD1. V was clipped by 5 bases and J by 2 bases; unmatched bases: 1. The CDR3 has 12 amino acids. Looked up from germline, CDR1 is SQVTM and CDR2 is ANQGSEA. DNA for the CDR3: TGCAGCGTTTCAGGGGGCAACTATGGCTACACCTTC. Translating gives CSVSGGNYGYTF.

The chain links TRBV29-1 to TRBJ2-7; D might be TRBD1 (6 bases). Trimming left V 7 bases short and J 2 bases short, with 12 bases between. Germline lookup yields CDR1 SQVTM and CDR2 ANQGSEA. There are 12 residues in the CDR3. Written as DNA, the CDR3 is TGCAGCGCACGGGACACCCCCTACGAGCAGTACTTC. Amino acid sequence: CSARDTPYEQYF.

This clonotype was counted ten times or more. The V and J genes are TRBV6-2 or TRBV6-3 and TRBJ1-6; 8 nucleotides agree with TRBD1. The CDR3 runs 13 residues. In germline, CDR1 is MNHEY, CDR2 SVGEGT. Trimming removed 6 bases from V and 8 bases from J; junction bases left unmatched: 3. The CDR3 bases are TGTGCCAGCAGCCGACAGGGGTATTCACCCCTCCACTTT. Amino acids: CASSRQGYSPLHF.

The chain combines TRBV5-1 with TRBJ1-4; 8 bases line up with TRBD1. V shed 4 bases, J shed 5 bases, and the junction held 1 base outside the gene matches. Per germline, CDR1 SGHRS and CDR2 YFSETQ. The CDR3 runs to 13 residues. CDR3 amino acids: CASSQGANEKLFF. In DNA form, the CDR3 reads TGCGCCAGCAGCCAGGGGGCGAATGAAAAACTGTTTTTT. Complete variable domain (other parts from reference TRBV5-1 and TRBJ1-4): KAGVTQTPRYLIKTRGQQVTLSCSPISGHRSVSWYQQTPGQGLQFLFEYFSETQRNKGNFPGRFSGRQFSNSRSEMNVSTLELGDSALYLCASSQGANEKLFFGSGTQLSVL.

This clonotype was recorded at least ten times. This sequence joins TRBV7-2 and TRBJ1-5, with a tentative D call TRBD1 (6 bases). The CDR3 spans 13 residues. V was cut by 4 bases and J by 4 bases, with 8 bases left in between. Per germline, CDR1 SGHTA and CDR2 FQGNSA. CDR3 coding DNA: TGTGCCAGCAGCTCTACAGGGAATCAGCCCCAGCATTTT. This translates into CASSSTGNQPQHF.

This clonotype appeared a few times. The chain carries TRBV7-9 and TRBJ1-2, with D unclear. CDR1 and CDR2 from the germline V gene are SEHNR and FQNEAQ (reference sequence). The CDR3 consists of 11 residues. V lost 4 bases and J 5 bases, leaving 5 bases between the germline ends. The CDR3 DNA sequence: TGTGCCAGCAGCTCCCCTTATGGCTACACCTTC. It translates to CASSSPYGYTF.